Listed here are 30 T cell receptor beta chains from one sample, sequenced in a study of blood T cell repertoires in COVID-19. TCRdb's copy holds only in-frame clones and misses some; the assay was immunoSEQ multiplex PCR. The table has 210,000 or so clones, 70% to 90% seen once; the top ten hold 4.4%. Sequenced input: peripheral blood. The receptors were gathered from a man in his forties or fifties with acute or convalescent COVID-19.

This chain links TRBV6-5 with TRBJ1-2; no reliable D call. In germline, CDR1 is MNHEY, CDR2 SVGAGI. The CDR3 covers 13 residues. V was clipped by 0 bases and J by 8 bases, with 10 bases between them. The CDR3 DNA reads as TGTGCCAGCAGTTACTCGACGGGGAGCGGCTACACCTTC. It yields the protein CASSYSTGSGYTF.

V usage is TRBV6-2 or TRBV6-3 and J usage is TRBJ2-7, with D perhaps TRBD2 (5 bases). Trimming pared 2 bases from V and 1 base from J, leaving 12 bases between. Looked up from germline, CDR1 is MNHEY and CDR2 is SVGEGT. CDR3 length: 15 residues. The CDR3 bases are TGTGCCAGCAGTTACGCCCCGACGGGGTCCTACGAGCAGTACTTC. Amino acid sequence: CASSYAPTGSYEQYF.

The chain couples TRBV2 to TRBJ1-4, with D uncertain. This CDR3 has 13 amino acids. Germline V CDR1 and CDR2: SNHLY, FYNNEI. The V gene lost 3 bases and the J gene lost 13 bases, with 15 bases spanning the gap. The CDR3 protein is CASSDDTLNVLFF. The CDR3 DNA reads TGTGCCAGCAGTGATGACACCCTTAACGTACTGTTTTTT.

The CDR3 nucleotides are TGTGCCAGCTCACCGGCGGCAGGGGCGGACTATGGCTACACCTTC. Its translation: CASSPAAGADYGYTF. This chain links TRBV18 with TRBJ1-2, with a weak D call TRBD1 (6 bases). V was cut by 3 bases and J by 3 bases, with 14 bases left in between. CDR3 length: 15 amino acids. The germline CDR1 and CDR2 sequences are KGHSH and LQKENI.

V usage is TRBV6-5 and J usage is TRBJ2-5, with 9 bases lining up with TRBD1. The CDR3 contains 13 residues. Germline CDR1 and CDR2: MNHEY and SVGAGI. With V trimmed by 2 bases and J by 5 bases, 0 bases remained unmatched. For the CDR3, the DNA is TGTGCCAGCAGTTACGGACAGGGGGAGACCCAGTACTTC. The encoded protein is CASSYGQGETQYF.

The chain recombines TRBV7-2 with TRBJ2-1; D may be TRBD1 (5 bases). Germline assignment: CDR1 SGHTA and CDR2 FQGNSA. V lost 1 base, J lost 6 bases, and 13 bases lay in between. This CDR3 is 15 amino acids long. The CDR3 DNA reads as TGTGCCAGCAGCTTAGACAGCAGGGAAGGCAATGAGCAGTTCTTC. The encoded protein is CASSLDSREGNEQFF.

The CDR3 nucleotides read TGTGCCAGCAGACCGCTGGGGGGTCAGGGTGAAAAACTGTTTTTT. Protein product: CASRPLGGQGEKLFF. The genes are TRBV6-5 and TRBJ1-4; D is perhaps TRBD1 (5 bases). The ends were cut back, 6 bases at V and 7 bases at J, with 18 bases in the middle. Germline assignment: CDR1 MNHEY and CDR2 SVGAGI. CDR3 size: 15 residues.

The chain employs TRBV7-9 and TRBJ1-1, with 11 bases matching TRBD1. The CDR3 contains 14 residues. Germline CDR1 SEHNR, CDR2 FQNEAQ (reference sequence). Trimming removed 5 bases from V and 4 bases from J; junction bases left unmatched: 3. CDR3 sequence: CASSPGTGGTEAFF. The CDR3 DNA reads TGTGCCAGCAGCCCCGGGACAGGGGGCACTGAAGCTTTCTTT.

V and J are TRBV6-1 and TRBJ2-1; TRBD2 matches 8 bases. The CDR3 runs to 16 residues. With V trimmed by 2 bases and J by 4 bases, 7 bases remained unmatched. From germline, CDR1 is MNHNS and CDR2 SASEGT. The CDR3 coding sequence is TGTGCCAGCAGTGAATTAGGTTCTAGCGGGTACAATGAGCAGTTCTTC. Translating gives CASSELGSSGYNEQFF.

The V gene is TRBV7-3, the J gene TRBJ2-3; D possibly corresponds to TRBD1 (5 bases). The CDR3 consists of 15 residues. The germline V gene encodes CDR1 SGHTA and CDR2 FQGTGA. V was cut by 5 bases and J by 4 bases, with 16 bases left in between. CDR3 sequence (DNA): TGTGCCAGCAGCACACGGAAGGGGTCGGCAGATACGCAGTATTTT. Protein product: CASSTRKGSADTQYF.

The rearrangement uses TRBV27 and TRBJ1-6; the match to TRBD1 covers 7 bases. V dropped 6 bases and J dropped 6; count of bases not matched to a gene: 8. Germline CDR1 is MNHEY and CDR2 is SMNVEV (reference sequence). The CDR3 has 15 amino acids. Written as DNA, the CDR3 is TGTGCCAGCAGCCCCCCGACAGGGTTTAATTCACCCCTCCACTTT. It specifies CASSPPTGFNSPLHF.

V usage is TRBV18 and J usage is TRBJ1-2, with 12 positions matching TRBD1. Germline CDR1 and CDR2: KGHSH and LQKENI. The CDR3 covers 14 residues. Trimming at V came to 6 bases and at J to 6 bases, leaving 5 bases not matched to a gene. This CDR3 reads CASSGTGGAHGYTF. DNA of the CDR3: TGTGCCAGCTCGGGGACAGGGGGCGCGCATGGCTACACCTTC.

The chain links TRBV6-5 to TRBJ2-2; 10 nucleotides align to TRBD1. The CDR3 extends over 13 amino acids. Unmatched junction bases numbered 4, after V lost 6 bases and J lost 9 bases. The V gene's germline CDR1 is MNHEY and CDR2 SVGAGI. CDR3 loop: CASRAGQGWELFF. The CDR3 DNA sequence: TGTGCCAGCAGGGCGGGACAGGGGTGGGAGCTGTTTTTT.

The chain recombines TRBV5-1 with TRBJ2-5, with D possibly TRBD1 on 6 matching bases. V shed 4 bases and J shed 7 bases, with 17 bases lying between them. The germline V gene has CDR1 SGHRS and CDR2 YFSETQ. The CDR3 loop spans 14 amino acids. The CDR3 nucleotides are TGCGCCAGCAGCCCGGAAAGGACAGTGCGGACCCAGTACTTC. Residues: CASSPERTVRTQYF.

The rearrangement uses TRBV6-5 and TRBJ1-5; D is ambiguous. The germline V and J ends were trimmed by 6 bases and 3 bases, with 9 bases remaining between them. This CDR3 has 13 amino acids. CDR1 is MNHEY, CDR2 SVGAGI, per germline. The CDR3 sequence: CASRRTANQPQHF. CDR3 DNA: TGTGCCAGCAGGAGAACAGCCAATCAGCCCCAGCATTTT.

This clone was seen a handful of times. The rearrangement joins TRBV2 to TRBJ1-6, with 9 positions matching TRBD1. The CDR3 is 15 amino acids. Germline V gene data show CDR1 as SNHLY and CDR2 as FYNNEI. J gave up 4 bases and V 7 bases, and 5 bases lay outside the gene matches. In DNA form, the CDR3 reads TGTGCCAGCACCCCCGACAGGGGGTATAATTCACCCCTCCACTTT. It specifies CASTPDRGYNSPLHF.

This clone was picked up one time. V and J are TRBV3-1 (or the pseudogene TRBV3-2) and TRBJ1-2; tentative D call: TRBD1 (6 bases). The germline CDR1 and CDR2 sequences are LGHDT and YNNKEL (reference sequence). The CDR3 spans 13 residues. V dropped 0 bases and J dropped 8 bases, with 10 bases sitting between them. In nucleotides, the CDR3 is TGTGCCAGCAGCCAAGATGGGGGCGGAGGCTACACCTTC. Translating gives CASSQDGGGGYTF.

The chain recombines TRBV19 with TRBJ2-1; tentatively, D is TRBD2 (5 bases). Trimming took off 8 bases at V and 6 bases at J, with 14 bases between the two ends. This CDR3 is built from 13 residues. Germline CDR1 is LNHDA and CDR2 is SQIVND (reference sequence). The DNA of the CDR3 is TGTGCCAGTTACAGCCGGGGTATCAATGAGCAGTTCTTC. It encodes CASYSRGINEQFF.

This clone was counted between two and nine times. The chain links TRBV10-3 to TRBJ1-1, with 7 bases that match TRBD1. Germline V gives CDR1 ENHRY, CDR2 SYGVKD. CDR3 length: 14 residues. Trimming took 6 bases from V and 5 from J; bases not matched to a gene: 9. The CDR3 region has the DNA TGTGCCATCAGCCAAACAGGGGTCGAGACTGAAGCTTTCTTT. It specifies CAISQTGVETEAFF.

CDR3 sequence reads: CASSELPGQFRETQYF. CDR3 DNA sequence: TGTGCCAGCAGTGAACTTCCTGGACAGTTCCGCGAGACCCAGTACTTC. The rearrangement uses TRBV25-1 and TRBJ2-5, with a tentative D call TRBD1 (6 bases). V shed 2 bases and J shed 5 bases, with 18 bases lying between them. This CDR3 region has 16 residues. The V gene's germline CDR1 is MGHDK and CDR2 SYGVNS.

This clone has only a few counts. This sequence joins TRBV9 and TRBJ1-3; no definite D call. This CDR3 has 14 residues. Between the trimmed V and J ends, which lost 0 bases and 4 bases, there was a span of 8 bases. Germline values: CDR1 SGDLS, CDR2 YYNGEE. The CDR3 sequence: CASSVDGEGNTIYF. CDR3 bases: TGTGCCAGCAGCGTAGATGGTGAGGGAAACACCATATATTTT.

This sequence joins TRBV7-9 and TRBJ1-4, with D hard to call. CDR3 length: 12 residues. V was clipped by 3 bases and J by 10 bases, with 9 bases between them. Per germline, CDR1 SEHNR and CDR2 FQNEAQ (reference sequence). CDR3: CASSFRGSKLFF. CDR3 DNA sequence: TGTGCCAGCAGCTTTAGAGGGTCAAAACTGTTTTTT.

The V call is TRBV18, the J call TRBJ1-1; TRBD1 aligns across 10 bases. J lost 2 bases, V lost 7 bases, and 4 bases had no gene match. The CDR3 contains 14 residues. CDR1 is KGHSH and CDR2 is LQKENI in the germline V gene. The DNA of the CDR3 is TGTGCCAGCTTCCCGACAGGGGGCAACACTGAAGCTTTCTTT. Protein: CASFPTGGNTEAFF.

The rearrangement joins TRBV7-9 to TRBJ2-3, with D possibly matching TRBD2 (7 bases). The V gene's germline CDR1 is SEHNR and CDR2 FQNEAQ (reference sequence). The V end was cut by 1 base, the J end by 3 bases, with 17 bases between. This CDR3 is built from 17 residues. This CDR3 reads CASSLGRGALETDTQYF. CDR3 nucleotide sequence: TGTGCCAGCAGCTTAGGTCGGGGGGCTCTTGAGACAGATACGCAGTATTTT.

The CDR3 loop reads CAGGADYNSPLHF. The CDR3 region has the DNA TGTGCCGGCGGGGCAGACTATAATTCACCCCTCCACTTT. This rearrangement joins TRBV2 to TRBJ1-6, with D maybe TRBD1 (5 bases). CDR1 is SNHLY and CDR2 is FYNNEI in the germline V gene. V lost 11 bases and J 3 bases, leaving 11 bases between the germline ends. This CDR3 spans 13 amino acids. The full variable domain, its missing parts supplied by reference TRBV2 and TRBJ1-6, is EPEVTQTPSHQVTQMGQEVILRCVPISNHLYFYWYRQILGQKVEFLVSFYNNEISEKSEIFDDQFSVERPDGSNFTLKIRSTKLEDSAMYFCAGGADYNSPLHFGNGTRLTVT.

The chain combines TRBV6-1 with TRBJ2-7; 12 nucleotides agree with TRBD1. V shed 2 bases and J 11 bases; nucleotides not matched to a gene: 7. CDR1 and CDR2 (germline): MNHNS, SASEGT. This CDR3 has 14 residues. CDR3 nucleotide sequence: TGTGCCAGCAGTGAAAATCCTGGGACAGGGGGCGAGTACTTC. Translation: CASSENPGTGGEYF.

The chain combines TRBV5-1 with TRBJ2-2; 12 nucleotides line up with TRBD2. V was pared by 4 bases and J by 2 bases, with 6 bases of the junction left unmatched. The CDR3 is made up of 17 amino acids. CDR1 and CDR2 from the germline V gene are SGHRS and YFSETQ. The CDR3 bases are TGCGCCAGCAGCCCCGGACTAGCGGGGATCAACACCGGGGAGCTGTTTTTT. Protein sequence: CASSPGLAGINTGELFF.

This clone was counted only a few times. This chain links TRBV6-5 with TRBJ1-1; 10 nucleotides line up with TRBD1. Germline trimming cut 5 bases from V and 7 bases from J; bases unmatched to any gene: 7. Germline V gives CDR1 MNHEY, CDR2 SVGAGI. The CDR3 consists of 14 residues. The CDR3 DNA reads TGTGCCAGCAGTCAACGGACAGGGGGATATGAAGCTTTCTTT. Amino acids: CASSQRTGGYEAFF.

The CDR3 sequence: CASSWSRTSGTGELFF. The CDR3, as DNA: TGTGCCAGTAGCTGGTCTCGGACTAGCGGAACCGGGGAGCTGTTTTTT. The V gene is TRBV19, the J gene TRBJ2-2; 10 bases map to TRBD2. V lost 6 bases and J lost 5; bases outside the gene matches: 9. The CDR3 runs 16 residues. In germline, CDR1 is LNHDA, CDR2 SQIVND (reference sequence).

V and J are TRBV28 and TRBJ2-7; 9 bases agree with TRBD1. The germline V gene has CDR1 MDHEN and CDR2 SYDVKM. With 5 bases clipped from V and 6 bases from J, the junction kept 14 bases outside the gene matches. This CDR3 spans 16 amino acids. The CDR3 protein is CASSLPTRDREGEQYF. CDR3 nucleotides: TGTGCCAGCAGTCTACCAACCCGGGACAGGGAAGGCGAGCAGTACTTC.